Sequencing of this T cell receptor beta chain was carried out in a study of cytomegalovirus exposure and HLA in healthy donors. PCR employed 60 Vbeta and 13 Jbeta primers. Only in-frame clones appear in the TCRdb table, and some are missing; sequencing was by immunoSEQ multiplex PCR. The sample shows 170,000 or so clones, roughly four fifths of them seen only once. Comments on this clone: Its specificity is unknown.

J was trimmed by 0 bases and V by 5 bases; bases with no gene match: 2. This CDR3 region has 13 residues. Germline V gives CDR1 SGHKS, CDR2 YYEKEE (reference sequence). General study results and limits: A likely sequencing artifact accounted for one observed cluster of highly shared sequence variants. An analysis was carried out later, and it reportedly showed fewer N-insertions in an Asian-associated ancestry cluster than the approximately 710-donor mean.

Donors consisted of healthy bone marrow donors. Specimen: PBMCs. The chain is built from TRBV5-5 and TRBJ2-7; the match to TRBD1 covers 7 bases. The clonotype originates from a male donor in good health and CMV-seronegative. The CDR3 loop reads CASRTGDSYEQYF. The CDR3, as DNA: TGTGCCAGCAGAACAGGGGACTCCTACGAGCAGTACTTC. Full variable domain (missing parts from reference TRBV5-5 and TRBJ2-7): DAGVTQSPTHLIKTRGQQVTLRCSPISGHKSVSWYQQVLGQGPQFIFQYYEKEERGRGNFPDRFSARQFPNYSSELNVNALLLGDSALYLCASRTGDSYEQYFGPGTRLTVT.